What follows are 8 T cell receptor beta chains derived from one specimen sequenced in a study of blood T cell repertoires in COVID-19. The table came from immunoSEQ multiplex PCR; TCRdb's copy has only in-frame clones and leaves some out. The data contain approximately 150,000 clones, about 80% of them singletons. Sequenced input: peripheral blood. These receptors came from a man aged 70-80 years with active or convalescent COVID-19.

This rearrangement joins TRBV14 to TRBJ2-2, with TRBD1 as a possible D gene (6 bases). This CDR3 is 14 amino acids long. CDR1 and CDR2 from the germline V gene are SGHDN and FVKESK. V gave up 1 base and J gave up 11 bases, with 14 bases separating them. The chain's CDR3 is CASSQVNRARELFF. The CDR3 bases are TGTGCCAGCAGCCAAGTCAACAGGGCCCGTGAGCTGTTTTTT.

This rearrangement joins TRBV11-2 to TRBJ2-1, with TRBD2 as a possible D gene (6 bases). The V gene lost 6 bases and the J gene lost 14 bases, with 14 bases spanning the gap. Germline-derived CDR1 and CDR2 are SGHAT and FQNNGV. This CDR3 spans 11 amino acids. CDR3 loop: CASRSGRGEFF. The DNA for the CDR3 is TGTGCCAGCAGATCCGGGAGAGGGGAGTTCTTC.

The chain employs TRBV7-2 and TRBJ2-2, with 8 bases aligning to TRBD1. V shed 0 bases and J 7 bases; nucleotides not matched to a gene: 4. This CDR3 region has 15 residues. Germline V gives CDR1 SGHTA, CDR2 FQGNSA. The CDR3 DNA follows: TGTGCCAGCAGCTTAGCGGGACAGGTTAGCGGGGAGCTGTTTTTT. It is translated as CASSLAGQVSGELFF.

This clone was detected only once. This rearrangement joins TRBV5-1 to TRBJ2-1; 9 bases map to TRBD2. Germline V lookup: CDR1 SGHRS, CDR2 YFSETQ. The CDR3 spans 15 residues. The V segment lost 3 bases and the J segment 8 bases; nucleotides outside the gene matches: 9. CDR3 sequence: CASSSISGSQDEQFF. CDR3 DNA: TGCGCCAGCAGCTCGATTAGCGGGAGTCAGGATGAGCAGTTCTTC.

The chain joins TRBV6-1 to TRBJ1-2; D is unclear. Germline V gives CDR1 MNHNS, CDR2 SASEGT. There are 14 residues in the CDR3. The V gene lost 7 bases and the J gene lost 6 bases, with 18 bases spanning the gap. The chain's CDR3 is CASTEAGLSDGYTF. For the CDR3, the DNA is TGTGCCAGCACCGAAGCGGGCCTCTCGGATGGCTACACCTTC.

This clone was detected only once. The CDR3 DNA reads as TGTGCCAGCAGCTTGGGTGGGAGCTATGGCTACACCTTC. This codes for CASSLGGSYGYTF. The gene calls are TRBV5-8 and TRBJ1-2; D not resolved. This CDR3 region has 13 residues. V was cut by 0 bases and J by 4 bases, with 7 bases left in between. Germline V gives CDR1 SGHTS, CDR2 YDEGEE.

The genes are TRBV6-6 and TRBJ2-5; TRBD1 aligns across 8 bases. With 5 bases clipped from V and 5 bases from J, the junction kept 4 bases outside the gene matches. Germline CDR1 reads MNHNY; CDR2 reads SVGAGI (reference sequence). The CDR3 sequence is 13 residues long. The chain's CDR3 is CASSDWTGETQYF. Written as DNA, the CDR3 is TGTGCCAGCAGTGACTGGACAGGGGAGACCCAGTACTTC.

The CDR3, as DNA: TGTGCCAGCTCTCCCCCGGGACAGGGGGCAGGGGAGCAGTACTTC. Translation gives CASSPPGQGAGEQYF. The chain joins TRBV18 to TRBJ2-7; TRBD1 agrees at 12 bases. Trimming removed 6 bases from V and 7 bases from J; junction bases left unmatched: 10. This CDR3 is 15 amino acids long. CDR1 is KGHSH and CDR2 is LQKENI in the germline V gene.